These T cell receptor beta chains were read from a single sample in a study of early T cells in non-severe SARS-CoV-2 infection. MiXCR, applied by TCRdb to the 5' RACE reads, yields one record per CDR3 protein. The sample consists of approximately 100,000 distinct CDR3 sequences, 14% of them appearing once. The sample taken for sequencing was whole blood. The receptor source for this set is an adult who was a healthcare worker with PCR-confirmed SARS-CoV-2 infection or an uninfected control (not recorded which). CDR3s include the opening cysteine and the closing phenylalanine or tryptophan. A D gene is named only where the DNA matches it firmly. Only part of the rows carry a size: once, few, many, or a class if the clone is expanded.

d_call	v_call	j_call	clone_size	cdr3_aa	cdr3_nt
.	TRBV4-2	TRBJ2-3	.	CASSQDPAPGGGSLNTDTQYF	TGTGCCAGCAGCCAAGATCCGGCCCCTGGCGGGGGCAGTTTAAACACAGATACGCAGTATTTT
.	TRBV28	TRBJ1-5	many	CASISPGANNQPQHF	TGTGCCAGCATATCACCGGGGGCGAACAATCAGCCCCAGCATTTT
.	TRBV28	TRBJ2-6	.	CASSVGPTSGANVLTF	TGTGCCAGCAGTGTAGGGCCGACCTCTGGGGCCAACGTCCTGACTTTC
.	TRBV3-1	TRBJ1-4	once	CASSHQGSNEKLFF	TGTGCCAGCAGTCATCAGGGATCCAATGAAAAACTGTTTTTT
.	TRBV11-2	TRBJ2-1	few	CASSLETRNEQFF	TGTGCCAGCAGCTTAGAGACGCGCAATGAGCAGTTCTTC
.	TRBV7-8	TRBJ2-3	many	CASSLDGGAGSRYSTDTQYF	TGTGCCAGCAGCTTAGACGGAGGGGCAGGGTCAAGGTATAGCACAGATACGCAGTATTTT
TRBD1	TRBV14	TRBJ1-4	few	CASSFNRGEKLFF	TGTGCCAGCAGTTTCAACAGGGGTGAAAAACTGTTTTTT
.	TRBV10-3	TRBJ2-5	.	CAISDGGQETQYF	TGTGCCATCAGTGATGGGGGCCAAGAGACCCAGTACTTC
TRBD1	TRBV11-2	TRBJ2-5	few	CASSSTGISQETQYF	TGTGCCAGCAGCTCGACAGGGATCAGCCAAGAGACCCAGTACTTC
TRBD1	TRBV20-1	TRBJ2-7	.	CSASRDRGYEQYF	TGCAGTGCTAGCCGGGACAGGGGATACGAGCAGTACTTC
.	TRBV12-3/TRBV12-4	TRBJ1-6	many	CASRTWQSPLHF	TGTGCCAGCAGGACCTGGCAGTCACCCCTCCACTTT
TRBD1	TRBV9	TRBJ2-7	.	CASSPGQGGGHEQYF	TGTGCCAGCAGCCCCGGACAGGGGGGAGGCCACGAGCAGTACTTC
.	TRBV7-6	TRBJ2-5	few	CASSEQGTQYF	TGTGCCAGCAGCGAACAGGGGACCCAGTACTTC
.	TRBV29-1	TRBJ2-2	few	CSVGGSGELFF	TGCAGCGTTGGGGGTTCCGGGGAGCTGTTTTTT
.	TRBV5-4	TRBJ2-5	.	CASSLDPQETQYF	TGTGCCAGCAGCTTGGACCCGCAAGAGACCCAGTACTTC
TRBD1	TRBV5-1	TRBJ1-2	.	CASSRQGGNGYTF	TGCGCCAGCAGTAGACAGGGTGGAAATGGCTACACCTTC
TRBD2	TRBV28	TRBJ2-7	.	CASSKPGLAYEQYF	TGTGCCAGCAGCAAGCCGGGACTAGCCTACGAGCAGTACTTC
TRBD1	TRBV6-2/TRBV6-3	TRBJ1-6	many	CASRQSRGVKNSPLHF	TGTGCCAGCAGGCAATCCAGGGGGGTCAAAAATTCACCCCTCCACTTT
TRBD1	TRBV18	TRBJ2-7	few	CASSPSTGDEQYF	TGTGCCAGCTCACCGAGTACAGGGGACGAGCAGTACTTC
.	TRBV18	TRBJ2-7	few	CASSGTGRTYEQYF	TGTGCCAGCTCAGGCACTGGCCGAACCTACGAGCAGTACTTC
.	TRBV7-3	TRBJ1-5	few	CASSLEGTVNQPQHF	TGTGCCAGCAGCTTAGAGGGAACGGTCAATCAGCCCCAGCATTTT
TRBD1	TRBV20-1	TRBJ2-1	.	CSASGDRVYNEQFF	TGCAGTGCTAGCGGGGACAGGGTTTACAATGAGCAGTTCTTC
TRBD1	TRBV11-2	TRBJ1-4	.	CASSLVGTGAEKLFF	TGTGCCAGCAGCTTAGTCGGGACAGGGGCTGAAAAACTGTTTTTT
.	TRBV28	TRBJ2-7	few	CASSVDRFKQYF	TGTGCCAGCAGTGTGGACCGATTCAAGCAGTACTTC
.	TRBV28	TRBJ1-3	many	CASSSPAYTIYF	TGTGCCAGCAGTTCCCCAGCTTACACCATATATTTT
.	TRBV29-1	TRBJ1-1	many	CSYSQGGEAFF	TGCAGCTACTCTCAGGGTGGTGAAGCTTTCTTT
.	TRBV21-1	TRBJ2-6	.	CASSKRKGISSGANVLTF	TGTGCCAGCAGCAAACGAAAAGGCATTTCCTCTGGGGCCAACGTCCTGACTTTC
.	TRBV20-1	TRBJ1-1	.	CSAFRGMNTEAFF	TGCAGTGCTTTTAGGGGGATGAACACTGAAGCTTTCTTT
TRBD2	TRBV28	TRBJ2-7	few	CASSSSGGEQSYEQYF	TGTGCCAGCAGTAGTAGCGGGGGGGAACAGTCCTACGAGCAGTACTTC
.	TRBV4-1	TRBJ2-5	.	CASSQDRGDQETQYF	TGCGCCAGCAGCCAAGATCGAGGGGATCAAGAGACCCAGTACTTC
TRBD1	TRBV7-9	TRBJ1-6	.	CASSRRQGLSYNSPLHF	TGTGCCAGCAGCCGGCGACAGGGCCTCTCCTATAATTCACCCCTCCACTTT
.	TRBV11-2	TRBJ1-1	many	CASSSVNTEAFF	TGTGCCAGCAGCTCGGTCAACACTGAAGCTTTCTTT
.	TRBV29-1	TRBJ2-4	.	CSVTETGLAKNIQYF	TGCAGCGTGACAGAGACAGGACTAGCCAAAAACATTCAGTACTTC
.	TRBV28	TRBJ1-1	many	CASSAGARNTEAFF	TGTGCCAGCAGCGCAGGGGCAAGGAACACTGAAGCTTTCTTT
TRBD1	TRBV3-1	TRBJ2-1	.	CASSPSGTGNNEQFF	TGTGCCAGCAGTCCATCCGGGACAGGGAACAATGAGCAGTTCTTC
.	TRBV15	TRBJ2-7	.	CATSREGGGYEQYF	TGTGCCACCAGCAGAGAAGGGGGAGGCTACGAGCAGTACTTC
.	TRBV4-3	TRBJ1-6	few	CASSNRDTNSPLHF	TGCGCCAGCAGCAACCGGGACACAAATTCACCCCTCCACTTT
.	TRBV28	TRBJ1-4	.	CASSRGGLGEKLFF	TGTGCCAGCAGCCGGGGGGGCCTCGGGGAAAAACTGTTTTTT
.	TRBV7-9	TRBJ1-1	.	CASIPGTEAFF	TGTGCCAGCATCCCGGGGACTGAAGCTTTCTTT
.	TRBV18	TRBJ1-1	.	CASSPSGPPLDTEAFF	TGTGCCAGCTCACCCTCGGGACCTCCGTTAGACACTGAAGCTTTCTTT
.	TRBV11-2	TRBJ1-1	many	CASSLDRWNTEAFF	TGTGCCAGCAGCCTCGACAGGTGGAACACTGAAGCTTTCTTT
TRBD1	TRBV6-1	TRBJ2-5	.	CASSSTTDRIPKTQYF	TGTGCCAGCAGTTCAACAACGGACAGGATACCGAAGACCCAGTACTTC
TRBD1	TRBV30	TRBJ1-2	few	CAWSPGQGYGYTF	TGTGCCTGGAGTCCAGGACAGGGCTATGGCTACACCTTC
TRBD2	TRBV5-4	TRBJ2-6	few	CASSLLAGGSGANVLTF	TGTGCCAGCAGCTTGCTAGCGGGGGGATCTGGGGCCAACGTCCTGACTTTC
.	TRBV7-9	TRBJ2-3	few	CASSWTDTQYF	TGTGCCAGCAGCTGGACAGATACGCAGTATTTT
.	TRBV24-1	TRBJ1-1	few	CATSDPANTEAFF	TGTGCCACCAGTGATCCGGCGAACACTGAAGCTTTCTTT
.	TRBV29-1	TRBJ1-1	few	CSVDDPGLSGTEAFF	TGCAGCGTTGACGATCCAGGGTTATCGGGCACTGAAGCTTTCTTT
TRBD1	TRBV7-3	TRBJ2-3	few	CASSLRTGAGTDTQYF	TGTGCCAGCAGCCTAAGGACAGGGGCGGGAACAGATACGCAGTATTTT
.	TRBV7-8	TRBJ2-2	.	CASSRLAAGNTGELFF	TGTGCCAGCAGCCGCCTGGCAGCGGGGAACACCGGGGAGCTGTTTTTT
.	TRBV19	TRBJ1-5	many	CASSIAHLTGSNQPQHF	TGTGCCAGTAGTATCGCCCATTTAACCGGGAGCAATCAGCCCCAGCATTTT
TRBD1	TRBV6-1	TRBJ2-7	.	CATQTWDRGYEQYF	TGTGCCACTCAAACGTGGGACAGGGGTTACGAGCAGTACTTC
.	TRBV7-2	TRBJ1-2	few	CASSTQFNYGYTF	TGTGCCAGCAGCACACAGTTTAACTATGGCTACACCTTC
.	TRBV12-3/TRBV12-4	TRBJ1-5	.	CASSFPSYSNQPQHF	TGTGCCAGCAGTTTTCCGTCTTATAGCAATCAGCCCCAGCATTTT
TRBD2	TRBV10-3	TRBJ2-2	.	CAISVRTGTSGDKNTGELFF	TGTGCCATCAGTGTCCGAACCGGGACTAGCGGTGATAAAAACACCGGGGAGCTGTTTTTT
.	TRBV4-1	TRBJ2-1	few	CASSQEQANSYNEQFF	TGCGCCAGCAGCCAAGAACAGGCGAACTCCTACAATGAGCAGTTCTTC
TRBD1	TRBV13	TRBJ1-4	.	CASSPWGQANEKLFF	TGTGCCAGCAGCCCCTGGGGACAGGCTAATGAAAAACTGTTTTTT
.	TRBV7-9	TRBJ1-1	many	CASSPRTSTEAFF	TGTGCCAGCAGCCCACGGACATCCACTGAAGCTTTCTTT
TRBD2	TRBV7-2	TRBJ2-3	.	CASSPLAGETDTQYF	TGTGCCAGCAGTCCCCTAGCGGGTGAGACAGATACGCAGTATTTT
.	TRBV4-3	TRBJ1-2	many	CASSQRGQPYGYTF	TGCGCCAGCAGCCAACGAGGGCAGCCCTATGGCTACACCTTC
.	TRBV29-1	TRBJ1-2	few	CSVVQGSYGYTF	TGCAGCGTTGTACAGGGATCCTATGGCTACACCTTC